Listed here is a single T cell receptor (beta chain). Its antigen is as yet unknown. The data belong to a study of T-cell reconstitution after alpha-beta-depleted transplantation in children. The library targeted TCRbeta and was prepared with unique molecular identifiers. TCRdb called the PCR reads again in MiXCR, with one record for every CDR3 protein. Here the sample spans hundreds of thousands of distinct CDR3 sequences, around 17% being singletons. General study points: Several hundred graft clones that had expanded were reportedly the source of alpha-beta T cells about two months after transplant.

Germline V gene sequence: CDR1 SQVTM, CDR2 ANQGSEA. The CDR3 has 16 amino acids. V shed 3 bases and J 2 bases; nucleotides not matched to a gene: 13. The sample in question was PBMCs, mostly from graft donor cells, obtained 360 days after TCRalphabeta/CD19-depleted stem cell transplant. This receptor was taken from a male patient younger than 18 who had a stem cell transplant for acute lymphoblastic leukemia, so the T cells may come from the graft donor. The chain combines TRBV29-1 with TRBJ2-7; TRBD1 aligns across 7 bases. The CDR3 here is CSVESPTGSVTYEQYF. The CDR3 DNA follows: TGCAGCGTTGAGTCCCCGACAGGGTCAGTTACCTACGAGCAGTACTTC.